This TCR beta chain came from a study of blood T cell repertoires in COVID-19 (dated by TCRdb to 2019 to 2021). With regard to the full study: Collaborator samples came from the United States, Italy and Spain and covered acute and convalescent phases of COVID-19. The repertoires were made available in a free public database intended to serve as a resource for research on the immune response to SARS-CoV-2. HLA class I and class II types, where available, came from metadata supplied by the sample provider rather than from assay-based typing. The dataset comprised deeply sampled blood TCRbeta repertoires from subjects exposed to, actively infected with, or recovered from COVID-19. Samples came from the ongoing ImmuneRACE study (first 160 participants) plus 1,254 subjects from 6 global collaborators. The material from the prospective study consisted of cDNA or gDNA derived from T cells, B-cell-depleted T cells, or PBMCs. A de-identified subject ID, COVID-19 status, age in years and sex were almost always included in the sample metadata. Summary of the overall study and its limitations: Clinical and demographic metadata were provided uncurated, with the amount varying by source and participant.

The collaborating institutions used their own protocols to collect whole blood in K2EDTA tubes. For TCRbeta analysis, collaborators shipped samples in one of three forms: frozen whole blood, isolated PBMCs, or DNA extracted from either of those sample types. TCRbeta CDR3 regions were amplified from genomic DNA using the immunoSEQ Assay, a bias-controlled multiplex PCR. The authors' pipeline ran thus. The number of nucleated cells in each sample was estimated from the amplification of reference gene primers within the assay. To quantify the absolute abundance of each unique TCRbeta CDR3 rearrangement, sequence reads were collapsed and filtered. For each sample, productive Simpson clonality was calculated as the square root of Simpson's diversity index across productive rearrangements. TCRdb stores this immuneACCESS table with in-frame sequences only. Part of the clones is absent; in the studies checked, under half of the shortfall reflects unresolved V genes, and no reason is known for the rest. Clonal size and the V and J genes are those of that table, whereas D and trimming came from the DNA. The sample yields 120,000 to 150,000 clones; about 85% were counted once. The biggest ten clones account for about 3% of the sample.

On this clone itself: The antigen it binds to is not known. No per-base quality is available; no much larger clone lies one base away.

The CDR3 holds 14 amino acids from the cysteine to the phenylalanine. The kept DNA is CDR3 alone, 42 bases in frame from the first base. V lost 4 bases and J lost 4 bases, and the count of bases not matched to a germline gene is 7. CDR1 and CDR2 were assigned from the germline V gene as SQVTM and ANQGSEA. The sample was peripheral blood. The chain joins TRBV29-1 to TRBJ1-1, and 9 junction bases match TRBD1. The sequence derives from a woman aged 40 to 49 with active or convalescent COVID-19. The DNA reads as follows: TGCAGCGTTGCACAGGGGGCCAGGGGCACTGAAGCTTTCTTT. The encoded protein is CSVAQGARGTEAFF.